Sequencing of this T cell receptor beta chain was carried out in a study of T cell repertoires in cytomegalovirus infection. On the study more broadly: It was the public TCR beta signatures that indicated both CMV infection and matching HLA type. Study-wide results and caveats: Clonotypes of TCR beta that were HLA-C-restricted and CMV-specific dominated the ex vivo response. Of the TCR beta families, the public ones yielded a cumulative frequency that identified carriers of CMV plus the relevant HLA.

TCRdb processed the reads anew with MiXCR; each CDR3 protein has one entry. The sample lists 150,000 or so distinct CDR3 sequences, about 6.1% occurring once. This clonotype was detected ten times or more. The target antigen is unknown. The V gene lost 4 bases and the J gene lost 3 bases, with 13 bases spanning the gap. This CDR3 region has 14 residues. Germline-derived CDR1 and CDR2 are MNHNY and SVGAGI (reference sequence). This chain links TRBV6-6 with TRBJ2-7; the D is unclear. The source material was PBMCs. This clonotype was obtained from a human donor in good health (CMV status not recorded). Some clones in this sample may be carry-over from other donors' samples. In DNA form, the CDR3 reads TGTGCCAGCAGTTCCCCAGGCAGGCGCTACGAGCAGTACTTC. Translated, it gives CASSSPGRRYEQYF.